This paragraph reports one TCR beta chain. What it recognizes is unknown. CDR3 length equals 14 residues. V lost 6 bases, J lost 6 bases, and 16 bases lay in between. The germline CDR1 and CDR2 sequences are MNHEY and SVGAGI. The source of the sample is a study of shared clonotypes between healthy human individuals. Donors were healthy HIV-negative adults without recently reported acute infections or vaccinations. Source study methods: From ImmunoSEQ came sequences covering only the junction and carrying no quality scores, so filtering differed. The repertoire was sequenced with immunoSEQ multiplex PCR; TCRdb's copy has only in-frame clones and lacks some. V, J and clone size are taken as reported in that table, and D and trimming were inferred from the DNA itself. The table records about 2.4 million clones, 90% to 95% of them present only once. General study findings and limits: Non-shared clonotypes were found to have lower generation probabilities than the clonotypes that were shared by all four of the sorted-subset donors. At large depth, rarefaction still showed sorted-subset sequencing to be incomplete.

The sample comprised naive CD4+ T cells sorted from blood. Subset described: CD45RA+ positively selected. The chain uses TRBV6-5 and TRBJ2-3; D possibly corresponds to TRBD1 (7 bases). The receptor comes from a man aged 18 to 29 in good health. CDR3 nucleotide sequence: TGTGCCAGCAGACCCCGGACAGGAGGGGATACGCAGTATTTT. Its protein is CASRPRTGGDTQYF.